Shown below are 26 T cell receptor beta chains from a single sample sequenced in a study of T cells in Graves' hyperthyroidism and ophthalmopathy. Amplified TCR beta CDR3 regions came from RNA transcripts. Carried out on the TCR CDR3, a first-round RT-PCR used the HTBI primer set. TCRdb re-called the multiplex PCR reads with MiXCR, one entry per CDR3 protein. The sample records around 500,000 distinct CDR3 sequences, about 20% being singletons. Material: blood. The receptor set was obtained from a woman aged 65 to 85 with Graves' ophthalmopathy.

This clonotype was counted a few times. This CDR3 is CASRKAGHTNTGELFF. The CDR3 bases are TGTGCCAGTAGAAAGGCGGGACACACGAACACCGGGGAGCTGTTTTTT. V and J are TRBV19 and TRBJ2-2, with D perhaps assigned TRBD1 or TRBD2 (6 bases each). The CDR3 is 16 residues long. Trimming removed 6 bases from V and 0 bases from J, with 14 bases in between. The germline CDR1 and CDR2 sequences are LNHDA and SQIVND (reference sequence).

This clonotype has only a few counts. The rearrangement uses TRBV6-1 and TRBJ1-5, with D uncertain. The CDR3 contains 13 residues. Trimming left V 6 bases short and J 0 bases short, with 6 bases between. Germline V gene lookup returns CDR1 MNHNS and CDR2 SASEGT. CDR3 region: CASRSNSNQPQHF. In nucleotides, the CDR3 is TGTGCCAGCAGATCTAATAGCAATCAGCCCCAGCATTTT.

V is TRBV5-4 and J is TRBJ2-1; no clear D gene. From germline, CDR1 is SGHNT and CDR2 YYREEE (reference sequence). The CDR3 runs 16 residues. The V and J ends lost 2 bases and 3 bases respectively, with 15 bases between them. The CDR3 sequence: CASSLSRQSGYNEQFF. The CDR3 nucleotides read TGTGCCAGCAGCTTATCCCGCCAGTCGGGCTACAATGAGCAGTTCTTC. The variable domain in full, with the rest retrieved from reference TRBV5-4 and TRBJ2-1, is ETGVTQSPTHLIKTRGQQVTLRCSSQSGHNTVSWYQQALGQGPQFIFQYYREEENGRGNFPPRFSGLQFPNYSSELNVNALELDDSALYLCASSLSRQSGYNEQFFGPGTRLTVL.

This clonotype was counted ten times or more. This rearrangement joins TRBV20-1 to TRBJ1-1; 10 nucleotides match TRBD1. Trimming removed 6 bases from V and 3 bases from J; junction bases left unmatched: 1. Looked up from germline, CDR1 is DFQATT and CDR2 is SNEGSKA (reference sequence). This CDR3 has 12 amino acids. The CDR3 here is CSAGQGDTEAFF. For the CDR3, the DNA is TGCAGTGCCGGACAGGGGGACACTGAAGCTTTCTTT.

V is TRBV6-5 and J is TRBJ2-7, with TRBD2 matching over 10 bases. CDR1 and CDR2 (germline): MNHEY, SVGAGI. Trimming took 2 bases from V and 4 from J; bases not matched to a gene: 8. The CDR3 covers 16 residues. The CDR3 coding sequence is TGTGCCAGCAGTTACCCTGGACTAGCGGATAGGTACGAGCAGTACTTC. Translated: CASSYPGLADRYEQYF.

The rearrangement links TRBV15 to TRBJ2-1, with D perhaps matching TRBD1 (5 bases). The CDR3 is made up of 15 amino acids. In germline, CDR1 is LNHNV, CDR2 YYDKDF (reference sequence). The V and J ends lost 3 bases and 7 bases respectively, with 16 bases between them. CDR3 loop: CATSSPKTRENEQFF. The CDR3 DNA is TGTGCCACCAGCAGCCCCAAGACCAGGGAAAATGAGCAGTTCTTC.

This clonotype was detected ten times or more. The chain links TRBV7-2 to TRBJ2-7; D call uncertain. Germline V gives CDR1 SGHTA, CDR2 FQGNSA. Trimming left V 2 bases short and J 4 bases short, with 6 bases between. The CDR3 runs 12 residues. CDR3 in DNA: TGTGCCAGCAGCTTAAAACGGTACGAGCAGTACTTC. It codes for CASSLKRYEQYF.

This clonotype was seen ten or more times. The chain couples TRBV5-1 to TRBJ2-7, with 9 bases aligning to TRBD2. V lost 4 bases, J lost 0 bases, and 2 bases stayed unmatched. This CDR3 has 14 amino acids. Germline V gene sequence: CDR1 SGHRS, CDR2 YFSETQ. The CDR3, as DNA: TGCGCCAGCAGCAGTAGCGGGAGCTCCTACGAGCAGTACTTC. Amino acids: CASSSSGSSYEQYF.

The chain employs TRBV5-1 and TRBJ2-5; TRBD1 matches 7 bases. The CDR3 covers 15 residues. CDR1 and CDR2 (germline): SGHRS, YFSETQ. The trim removed 0 bases at V and 2 bases at J, leaving 4 bases unmatched. CDR3 bases: TGCGCCAGCAGCTTGGAAACAGGGGCACAAGAGACCCAGTACTTC. Residues: CASSLETGAQETQYF.

This clonotype turned up a few times. This sequence may be a read error, since a much larger clone differs from it by one base. The chain links TRBV7-3 to TRBJ2-3, with 12 bases that match TRBD2. The J segment lost 2 bases and the V segment lost 5 bases, leaving 2 bases of the junction unmatched. The germline V gene encodes CDR1 SGHTA and CDR2 FQGTGA. The CDR3 runs 15 residues. The CDR3 here is CASSRTSGTTDTQYF. CDR3 DNA sequence: TGTGCCAGCAGCCGGACTAGCGGGACCACAGATACGCAGTATTTT.

In the case of this clonotype: A much larger clone lies a single base off, so this may be a read error. The chain employs TRBV9 and TRBJ1-6; D ambiguous. Between the trimmed V and J ends, which lost 4 bases and 0 bases, there was a span of 11 bases. The CDR3 extends over 16 amino acids. Germline loops: CDR1 SGDLS, CDR2 YYNGEE. The CDR3 sequence is CASSPDLSSYNSPLHF. Written as DNA, the CDR3 is TGTGCCAGCAGCCCGGACTTGAGCTCCTATAATTCACCCCTCCACTTT.

This clonotype has only a few counts. V and J are TRBV5-1 and TRBJ2-1; 9 bases align to TRBD2. The CDR3 length is 15 residues. Germline V gene lookup returns CDR1 SGHRS and CDR2 YFSETQ. The V gene end was trimmed by 4 bases and the J gene end by 1 base; junction bases not matched to a gene: 3. The CDR3 DNA follows: TGCGCCAGCAGCCGGACTAGCGCATCCTACAATGAGCAGTTCTTC. Translation gives CASSRTSASYNEQFF.

The rearrangement links TRBV20-1 to TRBJ1-4, with TRBD1 as a possible D gene (6 bases). Trimming cost V 6 bases and J 7 bases, with 21 bases left between them. CDR1 DFQATT and CDR2 SNEGSKA come from the germline V gene (reference sequence). The CDR3 is made up of 15 amino acids. The CDR3 here is CSAAGTQNLFEKLFF. CDR3 DNA: TGCAGTGCGGCCGGGACACAAAATCTCTTTGAAAAACTGTTTTTT.

This clonotype was detected only a few times. The chain couples TRBV20-1 to TRBJ1-1, with D unresolved. Germline CDR1 DFQATT, CDR2 SNEGSKA (reference sequence). The CDR3 covers 14 residues. V lost 1 base and J lost 4, with 13 bases in between. The CDR3 nucleotides read TGCAGTGCTAGAGTAGGTTCAGGACGCACTGAAGCTTTCTTT. As protein: CSARVGSGRTEAFF.

The sample holds a few counts of this clonotype. The V gene is TRBV14, the J gene TRBJ2-7; no definite D call. The CDR3 totals 13 residues. The V end lost 5 bases, the J end lost 3 bases, and 11 bases lay between the germline ends. The germline gives CDR1 SGHDN, CDR2 FVKESK. This CDR3 reads CASSFGPVYEQYF. CDR3 nucleotide sequence: TGTGCCAGCAGCTTTGGACCGGTCTACGAGCAGTACTTC. The variable domain in full, with the rest retrieved from reference TRBV14 and TRBJ2-7, is EAGVTQFPSHSVIEKGQTVTLRCDPISGHDNLYWYRRVMGKEIKFLLHFVKESKQDESGMPNNRFLAERTGGTYSTLKVQPAELEDSGVYFCASSFGPVYEQYFGPGTRLTVT.

This clonotype occurred a few times. V is TRBV5-1 and J is TRBJ2-1, with no clear D. The germline V and J ends were trimmed by 3 bases and 0 bases, with 7 bases remaining between them. The V gene's germline CDR1 is SGHRS and CDR2 YFSETQ. This CDR3 has 14 amino acids. The chain's CDR3 is CASSSENSYNEQFF. In DNA, the CDR3 is TGCGCCAGCAGCTCCGAGAACTCCTACAATGAGCAGTTCTTC.

V gene TRBV15 combines with J gene TRBJ2-7; 7 nucleotides line up with TRBD2. The CDR3 loop spans 14 amino acids. Unmatched junction bases numbered 11, after V lost 5 bases and J lost 7 bases. From germline, CDR1 is LNHNV and CDR2 YYDKDF (reference sequence). In DNA, the CDR3 is TGTGCCACCAGCCCAGGACTAGGGATATCGGAGCAGTACTTC. Residues: CATSPGLGISEQYF.

Points on this clonotype: Sequence at one end of the junction differs from germline and may be a read error. The CDR3 DNA is TGTGCTAGCAGCATAATCCGGGGACCGATTGGAGAAAAACTGTTTTTT. The encoded protein is CASSIIRGPIGEKLFF. This chain links TRBV7-7 with TRBJ1-4; the D gene is possibly TRBD1 (5 bases). This CDR3 region has 16 residues. From germline, CDR1 is SSHAT and CDR2 FNYEAQ (reference sequence).

V is TRBV27 and J is TRBJ1-4; D is unclear. V shed 5 bases and J shed 0 bases, with 13 bases lying between them. Germline-derived CDR1 and CDR2 are MNHEY and SMNVEV (reference sequence). CDR3 length: 16 residues. The CDR3 here is CASSARRASTNEKLFF. The CDR3 DNA reads as TGTGCCAGCAGTGCCCGACGAGCATCAACTAATGAAAAACTGTTTTTT.

This clonotype came up a few times. The chain has TRBV6-2 or TRBV6-3 and TRBJ2-2, with D tentatively TRBD2 (5 bases). Looked up from germline, CDR1 is MNHEY and CDR2 is SVGEGT. Between the trimmed V and J ends, which lost 6 bases and 1 base, there was a span of 21 bases. The CDR3 loop spans 18 amino acids. The CDR3 loop reads CASRHTPRAALNTGELFF. The CDR3 DNA reads as TGTGCCAGCAGACATACTCCGAGGGCTGCCCTGAACACCGGGGAGCTGTTTTTT.

This chain uses TRBV5-4 with TRBJ1-2, with 7 positions matching TRBD1. Germline CDR1 and CDR2: SGHNT and YYREEE (reference sequence). The CDR3 loop spans 12 amino acids. V was clipped by 4 bases and J by 7 bases; unmatched bases: 4. CDR3 protein: CASSIDRVGYTF. The CDR3 region has the DNA TGTGCCAGCAGCATCGACAGGGTTGGCTACACCTTC.

This chain links TRBV4-1 with TRBJ1-3; D is unclear. V dropped 7 bases and J dropped 3 bases, with 19 bases sitting between them. The CDR3 has 16 amino acids. CDR1 is MGHRA, CDR2 YSYEKL, per germline. CDR3 amino acids: CASTEKGNGGGNTIYF. In DNA form, the CDR3 reads TGCGCCAGCACCGAAAAGGGAAACGGCGGTGGAAACACCATATATTTT.

This clonotype was counted many times. The genes are TRBV16 and TRBJ1-2; D unclear. The CDR3 length is 14 residues. V was pared by 2 bases and J by 5 bases, with 12 bases between. The V gene's germline CDR1 is KGHSY and CDR2 FQNENV. CDR3 region: CASSQRLSRYGYTF. The CDR3 region has the DNA TGTGCCAGCAGCCAACGGTTGAGTAGGTATGGCTACACCTTC. Drawing the rest from reference TRBV16 and TRBJ1-2, the complete variable domain is GEEVAQTPKHLVRGEGQKAKLYCAPIKGHSYVFWYQQVLKNEFKFLISFQNENVFDETGMPKERFSAKCLPNSPCSLEIQATKLEDSAVYFCASSQRLSRYGYTFGSGTRLTVV.

The V call is TRBV9, the J call TRBJ2-2; 10 positions match TRBD1. J lost 5 bases, V lost 7 bases, and 5 bases had no gene match. The CDR3 loop spans 14 amino acids. Germline assignment: CDR1 SGDLS and CDR2 YYNGEE. CDR3 nucleotide sequence: TGTGCCAGCCGGGGACAGGGGAGGACCGGGGAGCTGTTTTTT. This translates into CASRGQGRTGELFF. Filled out from reference TRBV9 and TRBJ2-2, the complete variable domain reads DSGVTQTPKHLITATGQRVTLRCSPRSGDLSVYWYQQSLDQGLQFLIQYYNGEERAKGNILERFSAQQFPDLHSELNLSSLELGDSALYFCASRGQGRTGELFFGEGSRLTVL.

In this sample, this clonotype turned up a few times. This chain's CDR3 is CASSARDGELFF. In DNA form, the CDR3 reads TGTGCCAGCAGCGCCCGAGACGGGGAGCTGTTTTTT. The genes are TRBV9 and TRBJ2-2; D is uncertain. Germline V lookup: CDR1 SGDLS, CDR2 YYNGEE. This CDR3 is 12 amino acids long. The V end was cut by 3 bases, the J end by 7 bases, with 7 bases between. The whole variable domain, remainder taken from reference TRBV9 and TRBJ2-2, is DSGVTQTPKHLITATGQRVTLRCSPRSGDLSVYWYQQSLDQGLQFLIQYYNGEERAKGNILERFSAQQFPDLHSELNLSSLELGDSALYFCASSARDGELFFGEGSRLTVL.

With respect to this clonotype: A much larger clonotype is one base distant, so this may be a read error. The chain joins TRBV28 to TRBJ2-7; 9 bases fit TRBD2. The CDR3 is 17 amino acids. The germline gives CDR1 MDHEN, CDR2 SYDVKM. CDR3 residues: CASSSNPGTSNSYEQHF. For the CDR3, the DNA is TGTGCCAGCAGTTCCAACCCCGGGACTAGCAACTCCTACGAGCAGCACTTC.